This T cell receptor (beta chain) was documented in a study of T cell responses to AZD1222 COVID-19 vaccine (dated by TCRdb to the early 2020s). General notes on the study: TCR sequencing was performed for more than 230 trial participants, of whom about 200 were given two doses of AZD1222 and some 25 were given two doses of MenACWY control vaccine. Enrollment into the trials was organized by age into subgroups of 18-55, 56-69 and 70-plus years, and those subgroups contained approximately 160, 26 and 62 TCR-sequenced participants, respectively.

Remarks on this clone: The target of this receptor is not known. No quality values exist for individual bases; no much larger clone is one base distant.

Deletion took 3 bases off V and 0 bases off J, with a span of 8 bases between the germline ends. The CDR1 and CDR2 encoded by the germline V gene (reference sequence) are LNHDA and SQIVND. Measured from the cysteine to the phenylalanine, the CDR3 is 14 residues long. Only the CDR3 portion is preserved as DNA: 42 bases, with reading frame beginning at the first base. Beyond this particular receptor, the publication reports: Vaccine-associated CD4 TCRs spanned the whole spike protein, with dominant responses in regions 160-218 and 743-854. No day 14 peak-response samples were available, so repertoires were characterized only after the peak T cell response. The 56-69-year group was small, and its depth increase did not reach significance, likely because of low power. Most participants were white British and females outnumbered males, and the authors suggested that clonal diversity may have been underestimated. After two AZD1222 doses, both the breadth and the depth of spike-specific TCRs were significantly higher than at day 0 and than in MenACWY recipients. Only five to seven AZD1222 recipients were SARS-CoV-2 seropositive at baseline, limiting conclusions about previously exposed vaccinees. Reportedly, almost half of the unique spike-specific TCRs recognized epitopes lying outside the regions that are mutated in the B.1.351 and B.1.1.7 variants.

The CDR3 regions of human TCRbeta chains were subjected to immunosequencing. The original pipeline was this. TCRs in the repertoires were compared against a reference library of SARS-CoV-2-specific TCRs that had been generated with the MIRA antigen-specificity platform. Breadth meant the fraction of unique TCRs that were SARS-CoV-2-associated, whereas depth meant the fraction of total T cells that were SARS-CoV-2-associated. Using the MIRA data, each spike-specific TCR was assigned both to the spike region to which the TCR was reactive and to a CD4 or CD8 class. Log10-transformed breadth and depth values were compared by one-way ANOVA with Sidak's multiple comparisons tests. The table comes from immuneACCESS by way of TCRdb, which keeps in-frame sequences with V and J called. Part of the clones is missing from these tables; in studies checked, under half for an unresolved V gene and the rest for unknown reasons. The V and J calls and the clone size are those of that table, but D and trimming were determined from the DNA. Within this sample are some 100,000 clones, with roughly 92% of them counted one time only. 3.1% of the sample goes to the ten largest clones.

The time point label of this sample denotes: about 28 days (+/-7) after the second vaccine dose. AZD1222 recipients given second doses at about 4 weeks or at about 12 weeks were pooled, since spike-specific TCR depth and breadth were not found to differ between the two schedules. The vaccinee samples were drawn from two UK trials, COV001 and COV002, one of which was a single-blind randomized controlled phase 2/3 trial testing AZD1222 (ChAdOx1 nCoV-19) in healthy adults. For TCRbeta chain sequencing, PBMC samples were collected from trial participants at day 0 and at day 28 after the second dose. The sequence was collected from an adult who received the AZD1222 COVID-19 vaccine. The material sequenced was peripheral blood, taken 28 days after the second AZD1222 dose. Rearrangement joined TRBV19 to TRBJ1-1, with the D gene not clear enough to name. The sequenced DNA: TGTGCCAGTAGTATCGGGGTCATGAACACTGAAGCTTTCTTT. Translated, it gives CASSIGVMNTEAFF. Beyond the CDR3, the reference TRBV19 and TRBJ1-1 genes provide the residues; the full variable domain reads: DGGITQSPKYLFRKEGQNVTLSCEQNLNHDAMYWYRQDPGQGLRLIYYSQIVNDFQKGDIAEGYSVSREKKESFPLTVTSAQKNPTAFYLCASSIGVMNTEAFFGQGTRLTVV.